One and the same sample provided the 27 T cell receptor beta chains below, sequenced in a study of shared clonotypes between healthy human individuals (dated by TCRdb to the early 2020s). Receptors were amplified or captured by the immunoSEQ multiplex PCR assay. TCRdb re-hosts the immuneACCESS table, in-frame sequences only. Its copies lack some clones; in the studies checked, an unresolved V gene accounts for under half of them, and the cause for the rest is not known. The sample data list about 2.3 million clones, and 85% to 95% of these were observed just once. The top ten clonotypes cover 0.37% of the sample. Sample: naive CD4+ T cells from PBMCs. The sample's cell subset or site label, decoded: CD45RA+ positively selected. The receptors were gathered from a man in his late teens or twenties in good health. Some clones in this sample may be carry-over from other donors' samples.

The V gene is TRBV7-3, the J gene TRBJ2-2, with TRBD1 identical over 7 bases. V lost 4 bases and J lost 0; bases outside the gene matches: 8. Germline V gene lookup returns CDR1 SGHTA and CDR2 FQGTGA. The CDR3 is 17 residues long. Here the CDR3 reads CASSSRTGPPNTGELFF. The DNA for the CDR3 is TGTGCCAGCAGCTCCCGGACAGGACCGCCGAACACCGGGGAGCTGTTTTTT.

The J gene is TRBJ2-7, the V gene TRBV11-3, with D maybe TRBD1 (5 bases). CDR3 length equals 15 residues. Germline CDR1 and CDR2: SGHNT and YENEEA. The V end was cut by 3 bases, the J end by 4 bases, with 16 bases between. The DNA of the CDR3 is TGTGCCAGCAGCTTTCTCCGAGTAAGGGGTTACGAGCAGTACTTC. This translates into CASSFLRVRGYEQYF.

The gene calls are TRBV25-1 and TRBJ2-4; the match to TRBD1 covers 10 bases. The CDR3 loop spans 17 amino acids. The V segment lost 6 bases and the J segment 6 bases; nucleotides outside the gene matches: 14. Germline CDR1 reads MGHDK; CDR2 reads SYGVNS. CDR3 sequence reads: CASRPGTGAVRGNIQYF. In DNA form, the CDR3 reads TGTGCCAGCAGACCCGGGACAGGGGCGGTAAGGGGAAACATTCAGTACTTC.

In regard to this clone: Other DNA variants within this sample encode the same CDR3. The chain employs TRBV6-5 and TRBJ2-7; no definite D call. Trimming left V 0 bases short and J 7 bases short, with 7 bases between. This CDR3 has 12 amino acids. Germline CDR1 is MNHEY and CDR2 is SVGAGI. CDR3 sequence (DNA): TGTGCCAGCAGTTACTCCGGCAGGGAGCAGTACTTC. It encodes CASSYSGREQYF.

V is TRBV5-4 and J is TRBJ2-3; D remains unclear. The CDR3 is 11 residues long. Trimming left V 3 bases short and J 7 bases short, with 6 bases between. The germline CDR1 and CDR2 sequences are SGHNT and YYREEE (reference sequence). CDR3: CASSSENTQYF. The CDR3 DNA sequence: TGTGCCAGCAGCTCGGAAAATACGCAGTATTTT.

As regards this clone: At the DNA level, this CDR3 is encoded by other sequences in the same sample as well. This chain uses TRBV11-3 with TRBJ2-3, with 9 bases fitting TRBD1. Germline V lookup: CDR1 SGHNT, CDR2 YENEEA. This CDR3 region has 14 residues. V trimming: 1 base; J trimming: 6 bases; junction bases outside the gene matches: 2. CDR3 amino acids: CASSLGQGGDTQYF. CDR3 bases: TGTGCCAGCAGCTTAGGACAGGGGGGCGATACGCAGTATTTT.

The V and J genes are TRBV6-1 and TRBJ2-5; weak D call: TRBD2 (6 bases). The germline gives CDR1 MNHNS, CDR2 SASEGT. The CDR3 contains 15 residues. V lost 4 bases, J lost 1 base, and 13 bases lay in between. The CDR3 nucleotides read TGTGCCAGCAGTGTCGCAGGGACTCCCCAAGAGACCCAGTACTTC. Encoded protein: CASSVAGTPQETQYF.

CDR3 sequence: CASSLAGTTTDTQYF. The CDR3 region has the DNA TGTGCCAGCAGCTTAGCCGGGACAACCACAGATACGCAGTATTTT. The rearrangement uses TRBV11-3 and TRBJ2-3, with D perhaps TRBD1 (6 bases). The CDR3 loop spans 15 amino acids. The germline gives CDR1 SGHNT, CDR2 YENEEA. The V gene lost 1 base and the J gene lost 2 bases, with 10 bases spanning the gap.

The chain combines TRBV25-1 with TRBJ2-5; 7 positions agree with TRBD1. This CDR3 contains 12 residues. Losses at the gene ends were 9 bases for V and 5 bases for J; bases not matched to a gene: 6. The germline gives CDR1 MGHDK, CDR2 SYGVNS. CDR3 DNA sequence: TGTGCCAGTGGACAGGTCGAGGAGACCCAGTACTTC. Translation gives CASGQVEETQYF. Based on the CDR3 plus reference TRBV25-1 and TRBJ2-5, the full variable domain is EADIYQTPRYLVIGTGKKITLECSQTMGHDKMYWYQQDPGMELHLIHYSYGVNSTEKGDLSSESTVSRIRTEHFPLTLESARPSHTSQYLCASGQVEETQYFGPGTRLLVL.

The V call is TRBV28, the J call TRBJ1-2, with D uncertain. CDR3 length equals 9 residues. Germline CDR1 reads MDHEN; CDR2 reads SYDVKM. V lost 10 bases to trimming and J lost 6 bases, with 6 bases between them. Here the CDR3 DNA reads TGTGCCACCGGGGATGGCTACACCTTC. Protein sequence: CATGDGYTF.

This clone was recorded only once. The V gene is TRBV20-1, the J gene TRBJ1-1, with D uncertain. V was clipped by 1 base and J by 7 bases, with 7 bases between them. The germline V gene has CDR1 DFQATT and CDR2 SNEGSKA (reference sequence). The CDR3 loop spans 11 amino acids. This CDR3 reads CSARGENEAFF. CDR3 in DNA: TGCAGTGCTAGAGGGGAGAATGAAGCTTTCTTT.

This rearrangement joins TRBV28 to TRBJ2-7; 11 bases align to TRBD2. V was clipped by 6 bases and J by 3 bases; unmatched bases: 4. The CDR3 consists of 14 residues. Germline CDR1 is MDHEN and CDR2 is SYDVKM. CDR3 loop: CASRAGTSGYEQYF. As DNA, the CDR3 is TGTGCCAGCAGAGCCGGGACTAGCGGCTACGAGCAGTACTTC. The full variable domain, rest sourced from reference TRBV28 and TRBJ2-7, is DVKVTQSSRYLVKRTGEKVFLECVQDMDHENMFWYRQDPGLGLRLIYFSYDVKMKEKGDIPEGYSVSREKKERFSLILESASTNQTSMYLCASRAGTSGYEQYFGPGTRLTVT.

The chain recombines TRBV27 with TRBJ1-5; TRBD1 is a possible D gene (5 bases). Germline CDR1 and CDR2: MNHEY and SMNVEV (reference sequence). Trimming stripped 0 bases from V and 4 bases from J, with 22 bases between. The CDR3 covers 19 residues. The CDR3 DNA reads TGTGCCAGCAGTTTATCGGGTAGACAGCCTCTCGGACTTAATCAGCCCCAGCATTTT. Its protein product is CASSLSGRQPLGLNQPQHF.

A word on this clone: Within the sample, other DNA sequences also encode this same CDR3. This chain links TRBV5-1 with TRBJ1-1, with D unresolved. Trimming removed 0 bases at V and 0 bases at J, with 6 bases between. The CDR3 contains 14 residues. Germline-derived CDR1 and CDR2 are SGHRS and YFSETQ. The chain's CDR3 is CASSLVGLNTEAFF. CDR3 sequence (DNA): TGCGCCAGCAGCTTGGTAGGGTTGAACACTGAAGCTTTCTTT.

The V call is TRBV10-3, the J call TRBJ2-7; tentatively, D is TRBD1 or TRBD2 (6 bases each). V was cut by 2 bases and J by 4 bases, with 15 bases left in between. There are 15 residues in the CDR3. Germline V gene lookup returns CDR1 ENHRY and CDR2 SYGVKD. The CDR3: CAISERLGGSYEQYF. In DNA form, the CDR3 reads TGTGCCATCAGTGAGCGTCTGGGGGGCTCTTACGAGCAGTACTTC.

The chain recombines TRBV10-1 with TRBJ2-3, with a tentative D call TRBD2 (5 bases). Per germline, CDR1 WNHNN and CDR2 SYGVQD (reference sequence). The length of the CDR3 is 12 residues. Trimming pared 6 bases from V and 2 bases from J, leaving 6 bases between. This chain's CDR3 is CASSRDTDTQYF. In DNA, the CDR3 is TGCGCCAGCAGCCGGGACACAGATACGCAGTATTTT.

A word on this clone: In the same sample, other DNA sequences code for this CDR3. The chain joins TRBV25-1 to TRBJ2-7; D tentatively fits TRBD1 or TRBD2 (5 bases each). The CDR3 runs to 14 residues. Germline CDR1 is MGHDK and CDR2 is SYGVNS. The V end lost 9 bases, the J end lost 0 bases, and 15 bases lay between the germline ends. This chain's CDR3 is CASSQTGTSYEQYF. The CDR3, as DNA: TGTGCCAGTAGCCAGACCGGGACCTCCTACGAGCAGTACTTC.

The gene calls are TRBV4-1 and TRBJ1-5; TRBD1 aligns across 7 bases. This CDR3 has 16 residues. V was pared by 0 bases and J by 6 bases, with 8 bases of the junction left unmatched. The germline V gene encodes CDR1 MGHRA and CDR2 YSYEKL. DNA of the CDR3: TGCGCCAGCAGCCAAGATCGGAGACAGGGTATTCAGCCCCAGCATTTT. Protein product: CASSQDRRQGIQPQHF.

CDR3 loop: CASSFGTWGSEQFF. The CDR3 DNA is TGTGCCAGCAGCTTTGGGACATGGGGGAGTGAGCAGTTCTTC. This rearrangement joins TRBV7-6 to TRBJ2-1; TRBD1 is a possible D gene (6 bases). V lost 3 bases and J lost 9, with 15 bases in between. CDR1 and CDR2 (germline): SGHVS, FNYEAQ. The CDR3 runs 14 residues.

This chain connects TRBV7-9 to TRBJ1-2; D might be TRBD1 (5 bases). The CDR3 loop spans 13 amino acids. CDR1 and CDR2 (germline): SEHNR, FQNEAQ (reference sequence). V lost 3 bases, J lost 9 bases, and 14 bases lay in between. The CDR3 DNA follows: TGTGCCAGCAGCTTTCCACAGGCCTACAGCTACACCTTC. Its translation is CASSFPQAYSYTF. Combining the CDR3 with reference TRBV7-9 and TRBJ1-2 gives the whole variable domain DTGVSQNPRHKITKRGQNVTFRCDPISEHNRLYWYRQTLGQGPEFLTYFQNEAQLEKSRLLSDRFSAERPKGSFSTLEIQRTEQGDSAMYLCASSFPQAYSYTFGSGTRLTVV.

The rearrangement uses TRBV5-1 and TRBJ2-5; a possible D gene is TRBD2 (5 bases). The DNA end is more similar to TRBJ2-7, so the J call may be wrong. This CDR3 comprises 15 residues. Looked up from germline, CDR1 is SGHRS and CDR2 is YFSETQ. The DNA for the CDR3 is TGCGCCAGCAGCTCTGGGTCGGGATCGTACTACGAGCAGTACTTC. Its translation: CASSSGSGSYYEQYF.

The chain couples TRBV7-3 to TRBJ2-2, with D perhaps matching TRBD2 (5 bases). Between the trimmed V and J ends, which lost 2 bases and 5 bases, there was a span of 15 bases. The CDR3 loop spans 16 amino acids. CDR1 is SGHTA, CDR2 FQGTGA, per germline. In DNA form, the CDR3 reads TGTGCCAGCAGCTTATCAAGCGGAGGAATAACCGGGGAGCTGTTTTTT. Translating gives CASSLSSGGITGELFF.

V and J are TRBV2 and TRBJ1-5, with a possible D match to TRBD1 (5 bases). This CDR3 has 15 residues. The ends were cut back, 1 base at V and 2 bases at J, with 9 bases in the middle. Germline assignment: CDR1 SNHLY and CDR2 FYNNEI. CDR3 coding DNA: TGTGCCAGCAGTGAAGTCCAGGGCGGCAATCAGCCCCAGCATTTT. Encoded protein: CASSEVQGGNQPQHF.

This clone was counted a few times. The rearrangement uses TRBV7-9 and TRBJ1-4; the D is unclear. The CDR3 runs 10 residues. V shed 8 bases and J shed 7 bases, with 5 bases lying between them. Germline loops: CDR1 SEHNR, CDR2 FQNEAQ (reference sequence). Here the CDR3 DNA reads TGTGCCAGCTCGAGTGAAAAACTGTTTTTT. As protein: CASSSEKLFF.

This sequence joins TRBV10-1 and TRBJ2-7; TRBD2 agrees at 8 bases. Per the germline V gene, CDR1 is WNHNN and CDR2 is SYGVQD (reference sequence). The CDR3 has 18 amino acids. Trimming removed 0 bases from V and 6 bases from J; junction bases left unmatched: 16. For the CDR3, the DNA is TGCGCCAGCAGTGAGTCCCCCAGCGGGAGTCCCGTCCGGATCGAGCAGTACTTC. As protein: CASSESPSGSPVRIEQYF.

The CDR3 here is CASSHKGAKGEKLFF. The CDR3 DNA is TGTGCCAGCTCCCACAAGGGGGCGAAGGGTGAAAAACTGTTTTTT. This sequence joins TRBV27 and TRBJ1-4; 7 bases align to TRBD1. This CDR3 contains 15 residues. Germline V gene data show CDR1 as MNHEY and CDR2 as SMNVEV (reference sequence). The trim removed 8 bases at V and 7 bases at J, leaving 13 bases unmatched.

Comment on this clone: The sample holds other DNA sequences that translate to the same CDR3. V and J are TRBV18 and TRBJ2-5; D tentatively reads TRBD1 or TRBD2 (6 bases each). Germline lookup yields CDR1 KGHSH and CDR2 LQKENI. This CDR3 has 14 residues. Trimming stripped 3 bases from V and 4 bases from J, with 12 bases between. The DNA of the CDR3 is TGTGCCAGCTCACCTCCGGGGGCGCGAGAGACCCAGTACTTC. Translating it yields CASSPPGARETQYF.